These T cell receptor beta chains were read from a single sample in a study of blood T cell repertoires in COVID-19. Assay: immunoSEQ multiplex PCR; the TCRdb copy retains only in-frame clones and omits some. Here the sample spans about 160,000 clones, 87% being singletons. The sequenced sample was PBMCs or T cells enriched from blood (not recorded which). The source is a woman between 35 and 50 years old who had been exposed to COVID-19. The CDR3 runs from the conserved cysteine through the conserved F or W. D genes are given only for firm matches. Expanded clones get a size class; other rows say once, few or many, or leave the size out.

CDR3 DNA,CDR3 protein,D gene,V gene,clone size,J gene
TGCGCCAGCAGCCTCCTGACAGGGTCAGACGCGAACACCGGGGAGCTGTTTTTT,CASSLLTGSDANTGELFF,TRBD1,TRBV4-1,.,TRBJ2-2
TGTGCCAGTAGTATAGACAGGGCCAACTATGGCTACACCTTC,CASSIDRANYGYTF,.,TRBV19,.,TRBJ1-2
TGTGCCAGCAGCCTCGGGCGATATACAGGGGCCATTCAAGAGACCCAGTACTTC,CASSLGRYTGAIQETQYF,TRBD1,TRBV7-9,.,TRBJ2-5
TGTGCCAGCAGCATTCGGCAGGGGGTTGATTATGGCTACACCTTC,CASSIRQGVDYGYTF,TRBD1,TRBV7-9,.,TRBJ1-2
TGTGCCAGCAGCTTAGAGGTACCAGGGGGCTCTGAAAAACTGTTTTTT,CASSLEVPGGSEKLFF,TRBD1,TRBV7-9,few,TRBJ1-4
TGCGCCAGCAGCCGGAGGGCTAGCGGGGGTTCGGAGCTCATGAACACTGAAGCTTTCTTT,CASSRRASGGSELMNTEAFF,.,TRBV4-1,.,TRBJ1-1
TGCGCCAACCTACAGCTGCAGCCCCAGCATTTT,CANLQLQPQHF,.,TRBV10-1,.,TRBJ1-5
TGTGCCACCAGCGAAACAGCGGGGAGCCCTAACACAGATACGCAGTATTTT,CATSETAGSPNTDTQYF,TRBD2,TRBV15,.,TRBJ2-3
TGTGCCAGCAGTTACCGGACTCCACAAGAGACCCAGTACTTC,CASSYRTPQETQYF,.,TRBV6-6,.,TRBJ2-5
TGTGCCAGCAGCCCCCTACAGGGCTACACTGAAGCTTTCTTT,CASSPLQGYTEAFF,.,TRBV7-2,.,TRBJ1-1
TGCGCCAGCAGCCCCCAGGGTACTCATGAAAAACTGTTTTTT,CASSPQGTHEKLFF,.,TRBV5-1,.,TRBJ1-4
TGTGCCAGCAGCCAAGGGGGACGACAGGGGGGCGGCTACACCTTC,CASSQGGRQGGGYTF,TRBD1,TRBV3-1/TRBV3-2,.,TRBJ1-2
TGTGCCAGTGTCACCACGAGCTCTGGAAACACCATATATTTT,CASVTTSSGNTIYF,.,TRBV19,.,TRBJ1-3
TGTGCTAGTGGTTTGACCGGACAGGATGGATTAAAGGTCGGAAATTCACCCCTCCACTTT,CASGLTGQDGLKVGNSPLHF,TRBD1,TRBV12-5,.,TRBJ1-6
TGTGCCAGCAGCTCCTTTCGAGGGGACAGGGCGGGGTACAATGAGCAGTTCTTC,CASSSFRGDRAGYNEQFF,TRBD1,TRBV11-2,.,TRBJ2-1
TGTGCCAGCAGCTTACAGGGGAGGATGGCCTTCAATGAGCAGTTCTTC,CASSLQGRMAFNEQFF,.,TRBV5-4,.,TRBJ2-1
TGTGCCAGCAGTTACTCGGCTAGCGGGGTCTACGAGCAGTACTTC,CASSYSASGVYEQYF,TRBD2,TRBV6-5,.,TRBJ2-7
TGTGCCAGCAGCTTGCGCAGGAGGGGCACTGAAGCTTTCTTT,CASSLRRRGTEAFF,.,TRBV5-6,.,TRBJ1-1
TGTGCCAGAAGCTTGAACAGCGAGGAGGAACGCGGAAATTCACCCCTCCACTTT,CARSLNSEEERGNSPLHF,.,TRBV5-3,.,TRBJ1-6
TGTGCCAGCAGCCCAATTAGGGAGAGCGGGGAGCTGTTTTTT,CASSPIRESGELFF,.,TRBV7-2,.,TRBJ2-2
TGCGCCAGCAGGTGGGCTAGCGGGGGGAAGAAATACACCGGGGAGCTGTTTTTT,CASRWASGGKKYTGELFF,TRBD2,TRBV4-1,.,TRBJ2-2
TGTGCCAGCAGCTTAGTGGCCACGGGTCGCTTCACAGATACGCAGTATTTT,CASSLVATGRFTDTQYF,.,TRBV7-8,.,TRBJ2-3